Detailed here is one TCR beta chain. Synthetic TCR analog templates were spiked into each PCR. Only in-frame clones appear in the TCRdb table, and some are missing; sequencing was by immunoSEQ multiplex PCR. The sample holds tens of thousands of clones, about 91% seen once. This entry comes from a study of PD-L1 blockade in urothelial cancer. The overall study: Males with bladder-origin urothelial cancer constituted most of the 29 patients. Patients had received 0 to 3 prior chemotherapy regimens.

This material consisted of PBMCs, taken around atezolizumab (anti-PD-L1) treatment. This TCR was sampled from a middle-aged man with urothelial cancer.

The CDR3 DNA is TGTGCCTGGAGTGCGTACGGTAATTCACCCCTCCACTTT. Amino acids: CAWSAYGNSPLHF. The rearrangement joins TRBV30 to TRBJ1-6; D not certain. The CDR3 length is 13 residues. Germline loops: CDR1 GTSNPN, CDR2 SVGIG (reference sequence). The germline V and J ends were trimmed by 1 base and 6 bases, with 7 bases remaining between them.